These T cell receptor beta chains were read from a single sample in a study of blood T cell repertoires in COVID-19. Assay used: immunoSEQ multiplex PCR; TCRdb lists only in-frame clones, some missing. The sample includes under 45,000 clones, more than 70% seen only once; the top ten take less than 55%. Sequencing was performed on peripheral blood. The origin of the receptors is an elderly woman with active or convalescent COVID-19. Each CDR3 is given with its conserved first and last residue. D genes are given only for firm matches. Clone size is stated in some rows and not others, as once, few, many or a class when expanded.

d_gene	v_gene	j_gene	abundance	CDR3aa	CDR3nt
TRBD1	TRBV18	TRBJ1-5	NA	CASSPGQGLNQPQHF	TGTGCCAGCTCACCCGGACAGGGGTTAAATCAGCCCCAGCATTTT
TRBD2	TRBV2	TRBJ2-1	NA	CASKLAGNYNEQFF	TGTGCCAGCAAACTAGCGGGGAACTACAATGAGCAGTTCTTC
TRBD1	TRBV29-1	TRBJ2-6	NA	CSVDGQGGNVLTF	TGCAGCGTTGACGGACAGGGAGGCAACGTCCTGACTTTC
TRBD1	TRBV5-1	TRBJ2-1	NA	CASSLGQGANNEQFF	TGCGCCAGCAGCTTGGGCCAGGGGGCTAACAATGAGCAGTTCTTC
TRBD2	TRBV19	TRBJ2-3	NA	CASLGTSGRRDTQYF	TGTGCCAGTCTCGGGACTAGCGGGAGGAGGGATACGCAGTATTTT
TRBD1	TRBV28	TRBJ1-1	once	CASKTVAGTGNTEAFF	TGTGCCAGCAAAACCGTAGCCGGGACAGGGAACACTGAAGCTTTCTTT
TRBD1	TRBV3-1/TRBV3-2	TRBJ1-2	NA	CASSPGTGRERGYGYTF	TGTGCCAGCAGCCCCGGGACAGGGCGGGAGCGGGGTTATGGCTACACCTTC
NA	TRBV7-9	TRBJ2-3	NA	CASSLSRGKRDTQYF	TGTGCCAGCAGCTTAAGCAGGGGTAAAAGAGATACGCAGTATTTT
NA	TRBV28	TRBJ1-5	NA	CASSLGSYSNQPQHF	TGTGCCAGCAGTTTAGGGAGTTATAGCAATCAGCCCCAGCATTTT
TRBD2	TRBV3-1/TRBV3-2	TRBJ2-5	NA	CASSQVASGRAPYQETQYF	TGTGCCAGCAGCCAAGTAGCTAGCGGGAGGGCCCCGTACCAAGAGACCCAGTACTTC
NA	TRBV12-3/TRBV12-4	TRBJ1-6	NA	CASSLGVRHPHF	TGTGCCAGCAGTTTAGGGGTCAGGCACCCCCACTTT
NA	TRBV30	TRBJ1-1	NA	CACHGLLNTEAFF	TGTGCCTGCCACGGACTCCTGAACACTGAAGCTTTCTTT
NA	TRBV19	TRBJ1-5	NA	CASSIQDMSNQPQHF	TGTGCCAGTAGTATACAGGACATGAGCAATCAGCCCCAGCATTTT
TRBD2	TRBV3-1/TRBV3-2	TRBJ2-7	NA	CASSPSSGSVHEQYF	TGTGCCAGCAGCCCTAGTAGCGGGAGTGTCCACGAGCAGTACTTC
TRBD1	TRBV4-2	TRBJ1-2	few	CASSQEARGHYGYTF	TGTGCCAGCAGCCAAGAGGCCAGGGGGCACTATGGCTACACCTTC
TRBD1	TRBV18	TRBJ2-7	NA	CASSVSGGDAWEQYF	TGTGCCAGCTCAGTTTCAGGGGGAGACGCTTGGGAGCAGTACTTC
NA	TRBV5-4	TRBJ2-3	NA	CASSLGQYTDTQYF	TGTGCCAGCAGCTTGGGACAGTACACAGATACGCAGTATTTT
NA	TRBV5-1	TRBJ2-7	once	CASSVLISGFSYEQYF	TGCGCCAGCAGCGTACTAATTAGCGGTTTCTCCTACGAGCAGTACTTC
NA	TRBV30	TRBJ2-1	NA	CAWRTSGDNSYNEQFF	TGTGCCTGGAGAACTTCGGGAGACAATTCCTACAATGAGCAGTTCTTC
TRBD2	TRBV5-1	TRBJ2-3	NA	CASSLGSGRARVADTQYF	TGCGCCAGCAGCTTGGGAAGCGGGAGGGCCAGAGTTGCAGATACGCAGTATTTT
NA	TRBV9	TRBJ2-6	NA	CASSVGRRQANVLTF	TGTGCCAGCAGCGTTGGCCGCCGACAGGCCAACGTCCTGACTTTC
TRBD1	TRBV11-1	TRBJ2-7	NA	CATGTGGHEQYF	TGTGCCACCGGGACAGGGGGCCACGAGCAGTACTTC
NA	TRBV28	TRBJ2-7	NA	CASSLLGVAKQYF	TGTGCCAGCAGCCTACTCGGGGTGGCGAAGCAGTACTTC
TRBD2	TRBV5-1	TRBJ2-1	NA	CASRRVTSGGSYNEQFF	TGCGCCAGCAGGCGAGTGACTAGCGGGGGATCCTACAATGAGCAGTTCTTC
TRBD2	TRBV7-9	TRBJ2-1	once	CASSLTSGSDEQFF	TGTGCCAGCAGCTTAACTAGCGGGAGTGATGAGCAGTTCTTC
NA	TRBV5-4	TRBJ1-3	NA	CASSLVGDSGNTIYF	TGTGCCAGCAGCTTGGTCGGGGACTCAGGAAACACCATATATTTT
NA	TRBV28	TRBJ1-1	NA	CASRITGEAFF	TGTGCCAGCAGGATTACAGGGGAAGCTTTCTTT
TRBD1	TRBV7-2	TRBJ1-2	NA	CASSPARGRNGYTF	TGTGCCAGCAGCCCGGCCAGGGGGCGTAATGGCTACACCTTC